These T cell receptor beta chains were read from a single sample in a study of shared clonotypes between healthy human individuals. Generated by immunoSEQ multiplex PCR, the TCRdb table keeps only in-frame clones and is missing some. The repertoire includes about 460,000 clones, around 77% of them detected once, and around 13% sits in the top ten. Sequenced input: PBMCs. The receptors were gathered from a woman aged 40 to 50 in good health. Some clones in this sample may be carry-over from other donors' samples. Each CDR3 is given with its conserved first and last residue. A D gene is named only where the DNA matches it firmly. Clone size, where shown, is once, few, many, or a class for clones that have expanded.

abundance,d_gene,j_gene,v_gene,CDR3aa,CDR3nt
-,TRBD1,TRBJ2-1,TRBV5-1,CASSFRDRAYNEQFF,TGCGCCAGCAGCTTCCGGGACAGGGCCTACAATGAGCAGTTCTTC
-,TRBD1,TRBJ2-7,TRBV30,CASTRQGPYEQYF,TGTGCCTCCACCCGACAGGGACCCTACGAGCAGTACTTC
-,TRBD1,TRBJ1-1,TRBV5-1,CASSSSGTGREEAFF,TGCGCCAGCAGCTCCTCCGGGACAGGGAGGGAGGAAGCTTTCTTT
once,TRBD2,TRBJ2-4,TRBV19,CASSDPGLAGLAKNIQYF,TGTGCCAGTAGTGACCCGGGACTAGCGGGGTTAGCCAAAAACATTCAGTACTTC
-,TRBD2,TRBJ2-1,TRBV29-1,CSVEGASGNEQFF,TGCAGCGTTGAAGGCGCTAGCGGGAATGAGCAGTTCTTC
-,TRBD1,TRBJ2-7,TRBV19,CASRSLQGAYEQYF,TGTGCCAGTAGGTCCCTGCAGGGGGCCTACGAGCAGTACTTC
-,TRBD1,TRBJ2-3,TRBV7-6,CASSSYRGRTDTQYF,TGTGCCAGCAGCTCCTACAGGGGGCGGACAGATACGCAGTATTTT
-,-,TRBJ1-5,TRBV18,CASSRSGRGNQPQHF,TGTGCCAGCTCCAGATCAGGGAGGGGGAATCAGCCCCAGCATTTT
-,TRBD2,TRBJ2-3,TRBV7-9,CASTLSSGSTDTQYF,TGTGCCAGCACCCTCTCTAGCGGTAGCACAGATACGCAGTATTTT
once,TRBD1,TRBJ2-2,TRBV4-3,CASSPRQGANTGELFF,TGCGCCAGCAGCCCCCGACAGGGGGCGAACACCGGGGAGCTGTTTTTT
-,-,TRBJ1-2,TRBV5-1,CASSVGLDNYGYTF,TGCGCCAGCAGCGTGGGGCTTGACAATTATGGCTACACCTTC
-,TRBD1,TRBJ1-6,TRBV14,CANSHWGQYSPLHF,TGTGCCAACAGCCATTGGGGACAGTATTCACCCCTCCACTTT
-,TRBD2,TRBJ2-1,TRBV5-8,CASSLGLAGVNEQFF,TGTGCCAGCAGCTTGGGACTAGCGGGAGTCAATGAGCAGTTCTTC
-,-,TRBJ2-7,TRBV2,CASSSSKAYEQYF,TGTGCCAGCAGCTCCTCGAAGGCCTACGAGCAGTACTTC
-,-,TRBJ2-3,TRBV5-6,CASSRERRTDTQYF,TGTGCCAGCAGTCGGGAGAGGAGAACAGATACGCAGTATTTT
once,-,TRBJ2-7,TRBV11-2,CASSLPEGGFSYEQYF,TGTGCCAGCAGCCTACCCGAGGGCGGCTTCTCCTACGAGCAGTACTTC
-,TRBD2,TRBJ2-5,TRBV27,CASSPASGSLRTQETQYF,TGTGCCAGCAGTCCAGCTAGCGGGAGTTTACGGACGCAAGAGACCCAGTACTTC
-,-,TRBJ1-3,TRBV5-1,CASSGTDSGNTIYF,TGCGCCAGCAGCGGGACGGACTCTGGAAACACCATATATTTT
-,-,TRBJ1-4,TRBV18,CASSPNQGRGEKLFF,TGTGCCAGCTCACCTAACCAGGGGAGAGGTGAAAAACTGTTTTTT
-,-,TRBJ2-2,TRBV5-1,CASSLGTHGTGELFF,TGCGCCAGCAGCTTGGGTACTCATGGCACCGGGGAGCTGTTTTTT
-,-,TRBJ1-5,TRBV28,CASGQVGQPQHF,TGTGCCAGCGGCCAAGTAGGTCAGCCCCAGCATTTT
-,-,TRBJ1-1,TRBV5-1,CASRFTGTLGSEAFF,TGCGCCAGCAGATTTACCGGGACATTAGGGTCTGAAGCTTTCTTT
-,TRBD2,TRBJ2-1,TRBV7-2,CASSTGTSSYNEQFF,TGTGCCAGCAGCACGGGGACTAGCTCCTACAATGAGCAGTTCTTC
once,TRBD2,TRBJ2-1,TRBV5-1,CASGVSGGYNEQFF,TGCGCCAGCGGAGTTAGCGGGGGTTACAATGAGCAGTTCTTC
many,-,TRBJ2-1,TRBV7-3,CASSLGLNYNEQFF,TGTGCCAGCAGCTTAGGCTTGAACTACAATGAGCAGTTCTTC
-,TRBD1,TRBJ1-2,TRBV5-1,CASSTPDRVYGYTF,TGCGCCAGCAGCACCCCGGACAGGGTCTATGGCTACACCTTC
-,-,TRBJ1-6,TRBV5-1,CASSLEENSPLHF,TGCGCCAGCAGCTTGGAGGAGAATTCACCCCTCCACTTT
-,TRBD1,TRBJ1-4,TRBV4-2,CASSPGGDSGEKLFF,TGTGCCAGCAGCCCTGGAGGGGACAGCGGGGAAAAACTGTTTTTT
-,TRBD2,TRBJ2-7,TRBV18,CASSPGASGLSYEQYF,TGTGCCAGCTCACCAGGGGCTAGCGGGTTATCCTACGAGCAGTACTTC
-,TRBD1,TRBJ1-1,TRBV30,CAWGLPGTGTTEAFF,TGTGCCTGGGGCCTCCCCGGGACAGGGACCACTGAAGCTTTCTTT
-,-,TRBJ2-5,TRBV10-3,CAISGAVQETQYF,TGTGCCATCAGTGGGGCGGTCCAAGAGACCCAGTACTTC
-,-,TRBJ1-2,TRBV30,CAWSPGRNIGYTF,TGTGCCTGGTCCCCCGGGCGGAATATAGGCTACACCTTC
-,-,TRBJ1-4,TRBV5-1,CASSFDSGGEKLFF,TGCGCCAGCAGTTTCGATAGCGGCGGTGAAAAACTGTTTTTT
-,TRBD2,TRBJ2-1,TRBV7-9,CASLQREGSYNEQFF,TGTGCCAGCCTCCAGCGGGAGGGCTCCTACAATGAGCAGTTCTTC
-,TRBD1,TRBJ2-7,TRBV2,CASSLDRGISYEQYF,TGTGCCAGCAGCCTCGACAGGGGAATCTCCTACGAGCAGTACTTC
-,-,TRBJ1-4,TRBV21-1,CASSSPRGVADEKLFF,TGTGCCAGCAGCAGCCCTCGGGGGGTAGCGGATGAAAAACTGTTTTTT
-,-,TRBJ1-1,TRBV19,CASSIGGGIGTEAFF,TGTGCCAGTAGTATTGGGGGGGGCATCGGCACAGAAGCTTTCTTT
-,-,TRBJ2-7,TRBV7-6,CASSLSGQIYEQYF,TGTGCCAGCAGCTTATCGGGTCAGATCTACGAGCAGTACTTC
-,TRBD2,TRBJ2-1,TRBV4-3,CASSPDSGRRDEQFF,TGCGCCAGCAGCCCCGACAGCGGGAGGAGGGATGAGCAGTTCTTC
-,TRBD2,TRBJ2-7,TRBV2,CASKPGLEGEQYF,TGTGCCAGCAAACCGGGACTAGAGGGCGAGCAGTACTTC
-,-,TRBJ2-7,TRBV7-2,CASSPGYEQYF,TGTGCCAGCAGTCCAGGGTACGAGCAGTACTTC
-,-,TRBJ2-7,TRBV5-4,CASSLRGGYEQYF,TGTGCCAGCAGCTTACGAGGGGGCTACGAGCAGTACTTC
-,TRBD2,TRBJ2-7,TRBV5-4,CASSLVLAGGYEQYF,TGTGCCAGCAGCTTGGTTCTGGCGGGGGGATACGAGCAGTACTTC
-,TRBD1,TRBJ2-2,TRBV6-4,CASSDSTGQDLLDTGELFF,TGTGCCAGCAGTGACTCGACAGGGCAGGATCTTTTGGACACCGGGGAGCTGTTTTTT
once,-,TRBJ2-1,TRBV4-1,CASSQTRSSYNEQFF,TGCGCCAGCAGCCAGACTAGGAGCTCCTACAATGAGCAGTTCTTC
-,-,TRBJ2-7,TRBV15,CATSRGIYEQYF,TGTGCCACCAGCAGAGGGATCTACGAGCAGTACTTC
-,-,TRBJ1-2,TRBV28,CASSLSGADIYGYTF,TGTGCCAGCAGTTTATCCGGGGCAGATATCTATGGCTACACCTTC
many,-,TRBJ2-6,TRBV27,CASRLRAGVIPGANVLTF,TGTGCCAGCAGGTTGAGGGCAGGCGTTATTCCTGGGGCCAACGTCCTGACTTTC
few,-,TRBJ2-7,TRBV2,CASLDPGEQYF,TGTGCCAGCTTGGACCCGGGTGAGCAGTACTTC